The present T cell receptor (beta chain) was sequenced within a study of cytomegalovirus exposure and HLA in healthy donors. Primers: 60 Vbeta forward and 13 Jbeta reverse. As handled by the study authors: Later, an analysis found about 83 million unique TCR beta chains, and around 10 million of these were shared. Only in-frame clones appear in the TCRdb table, and some are missing; sequencing was by immunoSEQ multiplex PCR. V and J calls and clone size are those listed in that table; D and trimming were worked out from the DNA. This table holds around 130,000 clones, 60% to 75% found once. This receptor was identified in a woman aged 40 to 50 in good health and CMV-seropositive. The sequenced sample was PBMCs.

CDR3 protein: CASSFQGYRHNEQFF. The DNA of the CDR3 is TGTGCCAGCAGTTTCCAGGGTTACCGCCACAATGAGCAGTTCTTC. The chain combines TRBV6-5 with TRBJ2-1; D perhaps matches TRBD1 (5 bases). The CDR3 extends over 15 amino acids. Germline V CDR1 and CDR2: MNHEY, SVGAGI. Trimming pared 4 bases from V and 5 bases from J, leaving 15 bases between.